This TCR beta chain was sequenced in a study of blood T cell repertoires in COVID-19. Study-level information: Researchers got acute and convalescent COVID-19 samples from the United States, Italy and Spain. The cDNA or gDNA used as material had been derived from T cells, B-cell-depleted T cells, or PBMCs.

Some clones are missing from TCRdb's copy, which holds only in-frame ones; the method was immunoSEQ multiplex PCR. The data contain roughly 220,000 clones, roughly 82% of them singletons. Per germline, CDR1 SGHDT and CDR2 YYEEEE. V was shortened by 2 bases and J by 6 bases, with 6 bases between the two germline ends. This CDR3 spans 12 amino acids. The sample was peripheral blood. This TCR derives from a middle-aged woman who had recovered from COVID-19. The chain links TRBV5-6 to TRBJ2-1; no clear D. The DNA of the CDR3 is TGTGCCAGCAGCTTAGTGAGCAATGAGCAGTTCTTC. Its translation: CASSLVSNEQFF. Full variable domain (rest looked up from reference TRBV5-6 and TRBJ2-1): DAGVTQSPTHLIKTRGQQVTLRCSPKSGHDTVSWYQQALGQGPQFIFQYYEEEERQRGNFPDRFSGHQFPNYSSELNVNALLLGDSALYLCASSLVSNEQFFGPGTRLTVL.